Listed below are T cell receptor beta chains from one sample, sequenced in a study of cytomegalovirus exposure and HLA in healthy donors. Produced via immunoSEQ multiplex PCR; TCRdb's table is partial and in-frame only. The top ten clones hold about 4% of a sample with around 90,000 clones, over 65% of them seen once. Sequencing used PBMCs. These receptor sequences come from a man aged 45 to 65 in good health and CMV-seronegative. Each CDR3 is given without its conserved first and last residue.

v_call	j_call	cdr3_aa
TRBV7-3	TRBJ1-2	ASSLGPSNYGYT
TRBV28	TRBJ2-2	ASSLSPVTGELF
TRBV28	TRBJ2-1	ASSSDPGQIYNEQF
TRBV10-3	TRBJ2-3	AISTPGGGQY
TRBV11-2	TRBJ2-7	ASSLDHTSYEQY
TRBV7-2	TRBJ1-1	ASEDRGGNTEAF
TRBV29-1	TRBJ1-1	SVRDRTPLLNIEAF
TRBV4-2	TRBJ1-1	ASSQERRDTEAF
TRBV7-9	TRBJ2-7	ASSLPRTSPA
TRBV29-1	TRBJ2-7	SAGGDRGYSYEQY
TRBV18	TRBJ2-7	ASSPSPPSGDEQY
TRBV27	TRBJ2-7	ASRSPGQAYEQY
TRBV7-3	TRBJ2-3	ASSLRGSGADTQY